This entry describes one T cell receptor beta chain. Its antigen specificity is not known. Base qualities are not at hand, and no much larger clone is one base apart. The cohort was made up of about 610 healthy bone marrow donors. All cohort members were sampled while nominally healthy, although unrecorded immune exposures were likely present. The donor tested CMV seronegative and was one of the 352 seronegative cohort members. Every donor gave a peripheral blood sample, and the peripheral blood mononuclear cells from that sample were used for TCR beta sequencing. The Qiagen DNeasy Blood Extraction Kit was used to extract genomic DNA from the blood cell samples. The sample originates from a study of cytomegalovirus exposure and HLA in healthy donors (TCRdb year 2017). The study in broad terms: An earlier analysis of about 560 of the donors reported approximately 260 Gb of sequence data and 90 million to 120 million unique TCR beta sequences obtained from 180 million or so T cells. An early release covering roughly 600 HLA-typed donors comprised about 310 gigabases of sequencing data and tens of millions of unique TCR sequences. Of the 350 to 450 genotyped donors, 65% to 90% were placed in the genetic ancestry cluster associated with self-reported Caucasian donors. The study aimed to test whether cataloging public T cell receptors could reveal signatures of past pathogen exposure. The T cell repertoires of 670 or so subjects were profiled by immunosequencing and related to cytomegalovirus serostatus. In addition to the first cohort of about 650 subjects, a separate validation cohort of 130 or so different subjects was used. To predict cytomegalovirus infection status, the study brought together high-throughput TCR immunosequencing, statistical association of individual TCRs with disease status, and machine learning. A later analysis re-analyzed previously published TCR beta repertoires from about 730 donors and added high-resolution HLA genotyping to study TCR occurrence patterns. The later analysis used no new phenotypic data to find candidate immune exposures, relying instead on TCR beta sequences and their occurrence across donors. An earlier analysis of some 600 of the donors applied high-throughput TCR beta sequencing to assess whether each TCR beta V gene segment acted as functional or pseudogenic. Donor age, sex, ethnicity and CMV serostatus were collected together with the repertoire data. In a later genetic analysis, genome-wide SNP genotypes for about 55% of the 666 donors were used, and that subset was treated as a discovery cohort. Every repertoire in the discovery cohort had been generated on one and the same sequencing platform. Class I and class II HLA loci were covered by the typing at four-digit resolution. Typing coverage varied by locus: roughly 629-630 donors for A, B, C, DRB1 and DQB1; more than 500 for DQA1; over 600 for DPA1; around 450 for DPB1. Roughly five DR-DQ haplotypes were handled as single units for association and clustering because linkage in the cohort was strong. Among roughly 400 genotyped donors of the cohort, an average of approximately 240,000 unique TCR beta nucleotide sequences were sequenced per donor, approximately 20% of them non-productive. Study-wide conclusions, independent of this receptor: In this cohort, only TCR beta chains were sequenced, and detectable features were limited by the absence of alpha or paired-chain data. The presence/absence analyses assumed that sequencing depth was roughly uniform across donors, and that assumption may not be true. A few of the identified cytomegalovirus-associated TCR beta chains were confirmed in vitro to be specific for cytomegalovirus antigens. Some IMGT-functional V segments, including TRBV6-2 and TRBV6-3, could not be told apart with the 87-base-pair reads, so those segments were excluded. Strong co-occurrence of HLA alleles, especially DR and DQ, made assigning TCR associations to individual alleles difficult. Because counts were too low, roughly 16 rarely observed V segments, including chromosome 9 orphons, were excluded from the earlier analysis of several hundred of the donors. In a later analysis, HLA-associated TCR beta chains showed more clonal expansion and lower generation probabilities than non-associated chains that were equally common. In a later analysis, some 17,000 TCR beta sequences were associated with specific HLA alleles at a false discovery rate of 0.05. An association between a missense DCLRE1C variant and V-gene and J-gene trimming of TCR beta chains was found in a later genetic analysis and replicated in an independent cohort. Correlated functional status among segregating V segments might be attributable to linkage disequilibrium, but an unknown experimental factor could not be ruled out. The authors suggested that the approach could potentially be extended to other disease states and immunological phenotypes. For the cohort, immune exposure information was limited to CMV serostatus. A total of 150 to 200 TCR beta chains were listed by the study as associated with cytomegalovirus. In a later analysis, TCR association rates were found to vary across HLA loci, with the most associated TCRs seen for DRB1 alleles and the fewest for HLA-C alleles. Most TCR sequences were observed very rarely across donors, whereas some public TCRs were present in many individuals. The sequencing pipeline was judged likely to have produced a cluster of highly shared sequence variants as a technical artifact. A further reported finding was that TCR beta sequences accurately predicted the HLA-A and HLA-B alleles for most subjects in the first cohort. In both the original and validation cohorts, the classifier was reported to diagnose cytomegalovirus status with high specificity and sensitivity. In an earlier analysis of approximately 590 of the donors, most TCR beta V segments were observed in productive rearrangements about 87% or about 30% of the time, broadly matching IMGT annotations. HLA typing was unavailable for some donors at each locus, so association tests used only the typed subset. Compared with the 666-donor mean, donors in an Asian-associated ancestry cluster had fewer N-insertions in productive TCRs, according to a later genetic analysis. According to a later analysis, parvovirus B19, influenza, CMV and Epstein-Barr virus appeared linked to several top co-occurrence clusters. According to a later analysis, most CMV-associated TCR beta chains appeared to be HLA-restricted, and the HLA associations seemed to be driven largely by CMV exposure.

Receptor libraries were prepared by the immunoSEQ multiplex PCR assay. The multiplex PCR relied on a mix of 60 forward primers for TCR Vbeta segments and 13 reverse primers for TCR Jbeta segments. A multiplex PCR assay on genomic DNA amplified the CDR3 region of rearranged TCR beta genes. The amplified TCR beta libraries were sequenced on the Illumina HiSeq System as 87-base-pair reads. The study's own analysis went as follows. A later analysis counted tens of millions of unique TCR beta chains across the 650 to 800 repertoires, and 10 million to 11 million of these chains were shared by at least two donors. Raw reads were error-corrected and collapsed into unique sequences with a nearest-neighbor algorithm that merged closely related sequences to remove PCR and sequencing errors. V, D and J gene segments were assigned by aligning CDR3 sequences to IMGT reference sequences. For a sequence to be retained, a match of at least six nucleotides to both a V gene segment and a J gene segment was required. A rearrangement was called productive if the CDR3 had no stop codons and remained in frame with V and J, and every other rearrangement was called non-productive. Following IMGT convention, CDR3 was defined as the stretch from the second conserved V-encoded cysteine up to the conserved J-encoded phenylalanine. In an earlier analysis of 550 to 650 of the donors, sequences lacking an unambiguous match to a single V gene segment were excluded. In an earlier analysis of some 590 of the donors, V segments were called functional above 56.7% productive rearrangements and were called segregating when the between-donor standard deviation exceeded 5%. A statistical classification framework was developed to diagnose cytomegalovirus status using the catalog of TCR beta chain sequences. In a later analysis, TCR nucleotide sequences were compared against IMGT/GENE-DB human TR gene sequences so that V and J genes could be assigned. In a later analysis, CDR3 sequences and most-parsimonious VDJ recombination scenarios were assigned using the TCRdist pipeline. A later analysis defined each TCR beta chain by its CDR3 amino acid sequence plus V-gene family, and excluded reads lacking a unique V-gene family. In a later analysis, fewer than 600 highly shared, low-generation-probability nucleotide sequences were removed to address suspected cross-contamination and a sequencing artifact. In a later analysis, a clonal expansion index for each public chain was calculated from normalized within-repertoire ranks of inferred template counts. In a later analysis, generation probabilities were computed using a VDJ recombination model fitted to out-of-frame rearrangements, and the results were checked against IGoR. A later analysis scored TCR-TCR, TCR-HLA and TCR-CMV co-occurrence with hypergeometric tests, applying a repertoire-size bias correction to TCR pairs. A later analysis estimated false discovery rates by permuting HLA or CMV assignments 20 times. In a later analysis, co-occurring TCRs were grouped with DBSCAN, and TCRdist sequence similarity was added when clustering was performed within HLA-allele-positive subsets. Repertoires with fewer than 30,000 or more than 120,000 public chains, plus five repertoires with anomalous nucleotide sharing, were excluded from co-occurrence clustering. TCRdb took this table from immuneACCESS and kept in-frame rearrangements with V and J called. Such tables lack part of the clones; where checked against another copy, unresolved V genes explain under half of the gap, and the rest is unexplained. The V and J calls and clone size are taken from that table; D and trimming were inferred from the DNA. In this sample the table shows over 150,000 clones, approximately 81% of which occur a single time. Together, the top ten hold around 0.41% of the sample.

CDR1 and CDR2 (MDHEN, SYDVKM) derive from the germline V gene. The CDR3 spans 19 residues, from the cysteine through the phenylalanine. Only the CDR3 part of the read is kept: 57 bases, read in frame from the first base. The germline V and J ends show losses of 2 bases and 6 bases respectively, and no gene match explains 18 bases of the junction. Material: PBMCs. This receptor was taken from a boy aged 2 to 9 in good health and CMV-seronegative. This chain joins TRBV28 to TRBJ1-3; 8 bases in the junction line up with TRBD1. The CDR3 reads as follows: CASSLPGQASFRVKNTIYF. The sequenced DNA is TGTGCCAGCAGTTTACCGGGACAGGCCTCTTTCCGTGTCAAAAACACCATATATTTT.